The clone carrying this T cell receptor (beta chain) appeared a few times. This entry is derived from a study of blood T cells in healthy people across ages. Trimming stripped 3 bases from V and 5 bases from J, with 7 bases between. The germline V gene encodes CDR1 ENHRY and CDR2 SYGVKD. The CDR3 spans 12 residues. Together with a sample-barcoded 5' primer, a J-beta primer mix was included in a second PCR lasting about 7 to 11 cycles. TCRdb reanalysed the 5' RACE reads using MiXCR and keeps one entry per CDR3 protein. The profile shows over a million distinct CDR3 sequences, approximately 25% of them singletons. The same data also went into a second study, on T cells of mothers and their children.

This sequence joins TRBV10-3 and TRBJ1-2; no firm D call. The receptor's source is a girl aged 2-9 years in good health. Sample: blood. The CDR3, as DNA: TGTGCCATCAGTGAAAGGAGTTATGGCTACACCTTC. Its translation: CAISERSYGYTF.